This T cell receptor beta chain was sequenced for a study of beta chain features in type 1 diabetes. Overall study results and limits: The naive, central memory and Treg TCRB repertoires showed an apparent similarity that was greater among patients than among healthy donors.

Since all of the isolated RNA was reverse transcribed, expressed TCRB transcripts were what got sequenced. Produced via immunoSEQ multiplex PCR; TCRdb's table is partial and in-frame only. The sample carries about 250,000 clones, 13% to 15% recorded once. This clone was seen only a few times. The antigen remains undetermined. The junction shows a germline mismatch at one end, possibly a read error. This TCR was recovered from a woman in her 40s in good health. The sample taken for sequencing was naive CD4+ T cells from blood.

CDR3 nucleotides: TGTGCCAGCAGCGGAGGGGTCTTC. Translated: CASSGGVF. J is TRBJ2-1 and V is TRBV5-5; D might be TRBD2 (6 bases). CDR3 length: 8 residues. Germline CDR1 reads SGHKS; CDR2 reads YYEKEE (reference sequence).